The clone carrying this T cell receptor (beta chain) was picked up one time. These data originate in a study of blood T cell repertoires in COVID-19. The CDR3 is made up of 14 amino acids. V was trimmed by 10 bases and J by 4 bases, leaving 17 bases between them. Germline V gives CDR1 ENHRY, CDR2 SYGVKD. Clones were sequenced by immunoSEQ multiplex PCR, and TCRdb holds only the in-frame ones, with some missing. The table includes 390,000 or so clones, approximately 88% detected once. The sample consisted of peripheral blood. The rearrangement links TRBV10-3 to TRBJ1-5; D unresolved. The clonotype originates from a woman younger than 45 with COVID-19, enrolled during active disease. CDR3 bases: TGTGCCACCACGCCTGGACGGGAGAATCAGCCCCAGCATTTT. Amino acid sequence: CATTPGRENQPQHF.